The following is a T cell receptor beta chain sequence with its context. Its antigen is unidentified. The sample belongs to a study of cytomegalovirus exposure and HLA in healthy donors. The study, taken as a whole, reports: TCR sequences were mostly rare, though some public TCRs occurred in many donors.

The germline V gene encodes CDR1 PRHDT and CDR2 FYEKMQ (reference sequence). There are 15 residues in the CDR3. V was cut by 8 bases and J by 1 base, with 17 bases left in between. The PCR employed 60 Vbeta primers together with 13 Jbeta primers. The assay was immunoSEQ multiplex PCR, and TCRdb's table has in-frame clones only and misses some. Among under 200,000 clones listed, approximately 67% were seen once. Sequencing input: PBMCs. This sequence was found in a woman in her late teens or twenties in good health and CMV-seropositive. The J gene is TRBJ1-1, the V gene TRBV13; tentative D call: TRBD1 (6 bases). The CDR3 coding sequence is TGTGCCAGCCGAACCAGGGGCGGGTGGAACACTGAAGCTTTCTTT. It codes for CASRTRGGWNTEAFF.